The rows below give T cell receptor beta chains drawn from one sample of a study of cytomegalovirus exposure and HLA in healthy donors. Produced via immunoSEQ multiplex PCR; TCRdb's table is partial and in-frame only. The sample yields approximately 210,000 clones, 81% seen once. Sample: PBMCs. Receptors were obtained from a man aged 18 to 29 in good health and CMV-seronegative. Both conserved end residues are part of each CDR3. The D gene is left open where the match is weak. Not every row has a clone size; where given, it reads once, few, many or a size class.

J gene | clone size | V gene | D gene | CDR3 DNA | CDR3 protein
TRBJ2-5 | once | TRBV7-9 | TRBD2 | TGTTCCAGCAGCATCGGAAGGACTAGCGGGAAGGGGGAGACCCAGTACTTC | CSSSIGRTSGKGETQYF
TRBJ1-2 | - | TRBV19 | - | TGTGCCAGTCAAGCAGGGGTTGGTGGCTATGGCTACACCTTC | CASQAGVGGYGYTF
TRBJ2-7 | - | TRBV10-3 | - | TGTGCCATCAGTGAGTCGTGGGGGCTGGAGGAGCAGTACTTC | CAISESWGLEEQYF
TRBJ2-7 | - | TRBV4-3 | - | TGCGCCAGCAGCCCTTCAAATTCAAATGCGTACGAGCAGTACTTC | CASSPSNSNAYEQYF
TRBJ2-7 | - | TRBV15 | TRBD1 | TGTGCCACTAGGGACAGCCCCTCCTACGAGCAGTACTTC | CATRDSPSYEQYF
TRBJ2-2 | few | TRBV11-2 | - | TGTGCCAGCAGCTTAGATGGGCAGAAACCTACGAACACCGGGGAGCTGTTTTTT | CASSLDGQKPTNTGELFF
TRBJ2-7 | - | TRBV2 | - | TGTGCCAGCAGCGGAGATAATTACGAGCAGTACTTC | CASSGDNYEQYF
TRBJ1-6 | once | TRBV7-2 | TRBD1 | TGTGCCAGCAGCTCAGGAACAGGACAGGGGGGTTCACCCCTCCACTTT | CASSSGTGQGGSPLHF
TRBJ1-2 | - | TRBV2 | - | TGTGCCAGCAACGGGGGAAGTGGCTACACCTTC | CASNGGSGYTF
TRBJ2-7 | - | TRBV14 | TRBD2 | TGTGCCAGCAGCCCCGAGGGACTAGCGGAGACCTACGAGCAGTACTTC | CASSPEGLAETYEQYF
TRBJ2-7 | - | TRBV7-9 | TRBD1 | TGTTCCAGCAGCTTAGACGGACAGGGTCGGCACGAGCAGTACTTC | CSSSLDGQGRHEQYF
TRBJ2-3 | - | TRBV18 | TRBD2 | TGTGCCAGCTCACCACCTGAATCCAAAACCCTGACTAGCGGTAGCACAGATACGCAGTATTTT | CASSPPESKTLTSGSTDTQYF
TRBJ1-3 | - | TRBV5-1 | TRBD1 | TGCGCCAGCAGCTTGAAGGGGGCTCAAAACACCATATATTTT | CASSLKGAQNTIYF
TRBJ1-2 | - | TRBV4-3 | - | TGCGCCAGCAGCCAAGAACAGGGTTATGGCTACACCTTC | CASSQEQGYGYTF